Included here is one T cell receptor beta chain sequence, with context. The CDR3 sequence is 19 residues long. Per germline, CDR1 MNHEY and CDR2 SMNVEV (reference sequence). The V gene end was trimmed by 5 bases and the J gene end by 6 bases; junction bases not matched to a gene: 19. This entry comes from a study of blood T cells in healthy people across ages. Next came a second PCR, run for about 6 to 12 cycles, which used a sample-barcoded 5' primer along with a J-beta primer mix. Via MiXCR, TCRdb re-called the 5' RACE reads, giving one row per CDR3 protein. This sample yields fewer than 1 million distinct CDR3 sequences, of which around 42% are seen a single time; roughly 19% belongs to the top ten.

The sequenced material came from blood. The V call is TRBV27, the J call TRBJ1-4, with 9 bases identical to TRBD1. The clonotype was recovered from a man aged 55-75 years in good health. CDR3 sequence (DNA): TGTGCCAGCAGTCGAGGATTCTATCCGGGACAGGGTTGGGATGAAAAACTGTTTTTT. It translates to CASSRGFYPGQGWDEKLFF.